This T cell receptor beta chain was recorded in a study of blood T cell repertoires in COVID-19. This table comes from immunoSEQ multiplex PCR, and its TCRdb copy is limited to in-frame clones, with some not included. The table lists 55,000 to 75,000 clones, 75% to 90% of them singletons. With 0 bases removed from V and 13 bases from J, the gap between germline ends came to 31 bases. The CDR3 has 18 residues. Germline values: CDR1 GTSNPN, CDR2 SVGIG (reference sequence). Sequences were obtained from peripheral blood. The chain employs TRBV30 and TRBJ2-1; D is perhaps TRBD2 (5 bases). The sequence came from a man between 65 and 80 years old who had recovered from COVID-19. CDR3 nucleotides: TGTGCCTGGAGTGTAGACTCCCTCAGCGGACGAGGCATTGCTTCACAGTTCTTC. Amino acid sequence: CAWSVDSLSGRGIASQFF. The variable domain in full, completed from reference TRBV30 and TRBJ2-1, reads SQTIHQWPATLVQPVGSPLSLECTVEGTSNPNLYWYRQAAGRGLQLLFYSVGIGQISSEVPQNLSASRPQDRQFILSSKKLLLSDSGFYLCAWSVDSLSGRGIASQFFGPGTRLTVL.